Following are 28 T cell receptor beta chains from one sample sequenced in a study of T cells in Graves' hyperthyroidism and ophthalmopathy. TCR beta CDR3 regions were amplified from RNA transcripts. HTBI primers were employed in a first-round RT-PCR of the TCR CDR3. TCRdb processed the multiplex PCR reads anew with MiXCR; each CDR3 protein has one entry. Here the sample spans 460,000 or so distinct CDR3 sequences, approximately 15% being singletons. The sequenced material came from blood. The receptors were sampled from a woman aged 18 to 35 with Graves' hyperthyroidism.

This clonotype was seen a handful of times. Given a much more abundant clone one base away, this may be a read error. The genes are TRBV7-8 and TRBJ2-7; TRBD1 is a possible D gene (6 bases). There are 14 residues in the CDR3. Germline V lookup: CDR1 SGHVS, CDR2 FQNEAQ. The CDR3 sequence is CAGSTRTDQGEQYF. The CDR3 DNA reads TGTGCCGGCAGCACCAGGACAGACCAAGGGGAGCAGTACTTC.

This clonotype was counted at least ten times. The chain carries TRBV2 and TRBJ2-7, with 9 bases lining up with TRBD2. The germline V gene has CDR1 SNHLY and CDR2 FYNNEI. Trimming at V came to 2 bases and at J to 7 bases, leaving 9 bases not matched to a gene. The CDR3 is made up of 15 amino acids. The CDR3 sequence is CASSEQAGGTGEQYV. In DNA form, the CDR3 reads TGTGCCAGCAGTGAACAAGCGGGAGGAACGGGGGAGCAGTACGTC.

This clonotype appeared many times. The chain couples TRBV9 to TRBJ1-6; D gene ambiguous. The CDR3 runs to 14 residues. Trimming stripped 4 bases from V and 8 bases from J, with 13 bases between. The V gene's germline CDR1 is SGDLS and CDR2 YYNGEE. The CDR3 spells CASSPEGGHSPLHF. Written as DNA, the CDR3 is TGTGCCAGCAGCCCCGAAGGAGGCCATTCACCCCTCCACTTT.

V usage is TRBV5-1 and J usage is TRBJ2-3; possible D gene TRBD2, 6 bases. The germline V and J ends were trimmed by 2 bases and 4 bases, with 11 bases remaining between them. Germline-derived CDR1 and CDR2 are SGHRS and YFSETQ. The CDR3 is 14 amino acids. The CDR3 bases are TGCGCCAGCAGCTTAGGAAGCGGGTCAGATACGCAGTATTTT. This codes for CASSLGSGSDTQYF.

There are a few counts of this clonotype. This chain joins TRBV6-2 or TRBV6-3 and TRBJ2-3, with 7 bases matching TRBD2. Germline CDR1 and CDR2: MNHEY and SVGEGT. V gave up 7 bases and J gave up 5 bases; unmatched junction bases: 15. The CDR3 has 16 residues. CDR3 DNA sequence: TGTGCCAGCAAACTCCGGGACTATCCCCCCGGAGATACGCAGTATTTT. Its protein product is CASKLRDYPPGDTQYF.

This clonotype was detected ten times or more. V usage is TRBV30 and J usage is TRBJ1-1; 8 bases fit TRBD1. CDR1 and CDR2 from the germline V gene are GTSNPN and SVGIG (reference sequence). The CDR3 spans 14 residues. The V and J ends lost 1 base and 0 bases, in that order; junction bases with no gene match: 1. CDR3: CAWSDRGMNTEAFF. CDR3 nucleotides: TGTGCCTGGAGTGACAGGGGGATGAACACTGAAGCTTTCTTT.

This clonotype was found a few times. The J gene is TRBJ2-3, the V gene TRBV12-5, with D tentatively TRBD2 (6 bases). The germline V gene has CDR1 LGHNT and CDR2 FRNRAP. The CDR3 has 14 residues. The V end was cut by 4 bases, the J end by 6 bases, with 14 bases between. In DNA, the CDR3 is TGTGCTAGTGGTTCCCGCGGGGCGGTGGATACGCAGTATTTT. Translating it yields CASGSRGAVDTQYF.

There are a few counts of this clonotype. This may arise from a read error, as a much more abundant clone is one base away. The V gene is TRBV7-2, the J gene TRBJ2-2; 12 bases match TRBD2. There are 16 residues in the CDR3. CDR1 is SGHTA and CDR2 is FQGNSA in the germline V gene. For the CDR3, the DNA is TGTGCCAGCAGCTCTAGCGGGAGGGCGAACACCGGGGAGCTGGTTTTT. Protein product: CASSSSGRANTGELVF.

This clonotype was detected many times. The CDR3 loop reads CASSSTAQLHSAFF. The DNA of the CDR3 is TGTGCCAGCAGCTCAACGGCTCAGCTTCACTCAGCTTTCTTT. J is TRBJ1-1 and V is TRBV11-2; no clear D. The V gene lost 4 bases and the J gene lost 10 bases, with 19 bases spanning the gap. This CDR3 has 14 residues. The germline gives CDR1 SGHAT, CDR2 FQNNGV.

This clonotype came up many times. This chain connects TRBV9 to TRBJ2-7; 9 bases fit TRBD1. Unmatched junction bases numbered 4, after V lost 6 bases and J lost 6 bases. Germline values: CDR1 SGDLS, CDR2 YYNGEE. The CDR3 consists of 12 residues. This CDR3 reads CASNRGRSEQYF. DNA for the CDR3: TGTGCCAGCAACAGGGGGCGATCCGAGCAGTACTTC.

The CDR3 DNA is TGTGCCAGCAGCTGGGGGTCAGGGGCAGGTGAGCAGTACTTC. Translation: CASSWGSGAGEQYF. V gene TRBV7-9 combines with J gene TRBJ2-7; possibly TRBD1 for D (6 bases). The V and J ends lost 4 bases and 7 bases respectively, with 17 bases between them. Germline V CDR1 and CDR2: SEHNR, FQNEAQ (reference sequence). CDR3 length: 14 amino acids. Filled out from reference TRBV7-9 and TRBJ2-7, the complete variable domain reads DTGVSQNPRHKITKRGQNVTFRCDPISEHNRLYWYRQTLGQGPEFLTYFQNEAQLEKSRLLSDRFSAERPKGSFSTLEIQRTEQGDSAMYLCASSWGSGAGEQYFGPGTRLTVT.

This clonotype was seen at least ten times. This chain joins TRBV20-1 and TRBJ2-1; 7 bases line up with TRBD1. The CDR3 is 14 amino acids. After removal of 3 bases from V and 10 bases from J, the junction contained 12 bases not matched to a gene. The germline gives CDR1 DFQATT, CDR2 SNEGSKA (reference sequence). The CDR3 loop reads CSASHNTVGQEQFF. The CDR3 DNA reads as TGCAGTGCTAGTCACAATACCGTGGGACAGGAGCAGTTCTTC.

The chain combines TRBV11-2 with TRBJ1-1; D uncertain. V lost 3 bases, J lost 6 bases, and 8 bases lay in between. The CDR3 is 12 residues long. CDR1 SGHAT and CDR2 FQNNGV come from the germline V gene. CDR3 residues: CASSFEGSEAFF. The DNA for the CDR3 is TGTGCCAGCAGCTTCGAGGGCTCTGAAGCTTTCTTT.

In this sample, this clonotype turned up many times. The chain uses TRBV12-3 or TRBV12-4 and TRBJ2-7; no clear D. The V gene lost 3 bases and the J gene lost 3 bases, with 6 bases spanning the gap. This CDR3 region has 12 residues. CDR3: CASSFNLYEQYF. The CDR3 nucleotides are TGTGCCAGCAGTTTCAACCTCTACGAGCAGTACTTC.

This clonotype was seen many times. V gene TRBV12-3 or TRBV12-4 combines with J gene TRBJ2-3; 7 positions match TRBD2. Germline trimming cut 8 bases from V and 1 base from J; bases unmatched to any gene: 6. The length of the CDR3 is 14 residues. The CDR3 protein is CASALAAGTDTQYF. DNA of the CDR3: TGTGCCAGCGCTCTAGCGGCGGGCACAGATACGCAGTATTTT.

The chain uses TRBV20-1 and TRBJ1-6; a possible D gene is TRBD1 (6 bases). Per the germline V gene, CDR1 is DFQATT and CDR2 is SNEGSKA (reference sequence). Trimming pared 0 bases from V and 7 bases from J, leaving 16 bases between. The CDR3 has 16 residues. This CDR3 reads CSARDLSGGPNSPLHF. CDR3 coding DNA: TGCAGTGCTAGAGATCTCTCTGGGGGGCCAAATTCACCCCTCCACTTT.

The chain uses TRBV20-1 and TRBJ2-1; 8 bases are a match to TRBD2. Looked up from germline, CDR1 is DFQATT and CDR2 is SNEGSKA (reference sequence). J gave up 7 bases and V 5 bases, and 22 bases lay outside the gene matches. CDR3 length: 18 residues. The DNA for the CDR3 is TGCAGTGCTTTCCCAGACAGGTTGTTAGGGACTAGGGGTAATGAGCAGTTCTTC. Its protein is CSAFPDRLLGTRGNEQFF.

This clonotype was found many times. The chain employs TRBV12-3 or TRBV12-4 and TRBJ1-5; D possibly corresponds to TRBD1 (6 bases). This CDR3 is built from 15 residues. Trimming took 1 base from V and 3 from J, leaving 10 bases between them. The CDR3 nucleotides read TGTGCCAGCAGTTTAGTGGCAGGGGTCAATCAGCCCCAGCATTTT. As protein: CASSLVAGVNQPQHF.

Many counts were recorded for this clonotype. The CDR3, as DNA: TGTGCCAGCAGCCAAGGCAGGGGGCGGCGGCCCCAGCATTTT. Residues: CASSQGRGRRPQHF. The chain has TRBV11-3 and TRBJ1-5, with 8 bases fitting TRBD1. The germline CDR1 and CDR2 sequences are SGHNT and YENEEA. The CDR3 totals 14 residues. Losses at the gene ends were 5 bases for V and 9 bases for J; bases not matched to a gene: 9.

Ten or more counts support this clonotype. The chain is built from TRBV11-2 and TRBJ2-7; D is possibly TRBD1 or TRBD2 (6 bases each). This CDR3 is 14 amino acids long. The V gene lost 4 bases and the J gene lost 4 bases, with 14 bases spanning the gap. Germline V gene sequence: CDR1 SGHAT, CDR2 FQNNGV. Written as DNA, the CDR3 is TGTGCCAGCAGCTCGGGGGCAGGTGGTTACGAGCAGTACGTC. This gives the protein CASSSGAGGYEQYV.

This clonotype occurred many times. The V gene is TRBV12-3 or TRBV12-4, the J gene TRBJ2-1; 9 nucleotides match TRBD2. CDR3 length: 16 residues. Germline trimming cut 3 bases from V and 4 bases from J; bases unmatched to any gene: 7. CDR3 nucleotide sequence: TGTGCCAGCAGTTTTTATGGCGGGAGGGGTTACAATGAGCAGTTCTTC. Translating gives CASSFYGGRGYNEQFF.

Comment on this clonotype: A much more abundant neighbour one base away suggests this may be a read error. V gene TRBV24-1 combines with J gene TRBJ2-2, with a weak D call TRBD2 (6 bases). Germline CDR1 and CDR2: KGHDR and SFDVKD. V shed 12 bases and J shed 0 bases, with 16 bases lying between them. This CDR3 has 15 amino acids. DNA of the CDR3: TGTGCCTCCCTCCCGGGGGATTCGAACACCGGGGAGCTGTTTTTT. This encodes CASLPGDSNTGELFF.

Only a few counts were recorded for this clonotype. V gene TRBV19 combines with J gene TRBJ2-6, with TRBD2 identical over 10 bases. CDR3 size: 17 residues. CDR1 is LNHDA and CDR2 is SQIVND in the germline V gene (reference sequence). The V gene end was trimmed by 4 bases and the J gene end by 0 bases; junction bases not matched to a gene: 3. This CDR3 reads CASSRTSGYSGANVLTF. CDR3 in DNA: TGTGCCAGTAGTAGGACTAGCGGATACTCTGGGGCCAACGTCCTGACTTTC.

At least ten counts were recorded for this clonotype. The J gene is TRBJ1-4, the V gene TRBV9, with a tentative D call TRBD1 (5 bases). The CDR3 covers 14 residues. CDR1 and CDR2 (germline): SGDLS, YYNGEE. The germline V and J ends were trimmed by 0 bases and 8 bases, with 11 bases remaining between them. CDR3 in amino acids: CASSVGQPQEKLFF. The CDR3 DNA sequence: TGTGCCAGCAGCGTAGGACAGCCCCAAGAAAAACTGTTTTTT.

This clonotype was observed at least ten times. V usage is TRBV11-2 and J usage is TRBJ2-3; possible D gene TRBD2, 6 bases. Germline CDR1 SGHAT, CDR2 FQNNGV. There are 15 residues in the CDR3. The V gene lost 2 bases and the J gene lost 7 bases, with 16 bases spanning the gap. CDR3 sequence reads: CASSLNGASANTQYF. The CDR3 DNA is TGTGCCAGCAGCTTAAACGGTGCTAGCGCGAATACGCAGTATTTT.

This clonotype has ten or more counts. The chain carries TRBV7-8 and TRBJ2-1, with unresolved D. The V end was cut by 1 base, the J end by 6 bases, with 7 bases between. Germline CDR1 SGHVS, CDR2 FQNEAQ. The CDR3 has 13 residues. The CDR3 bases are TGTGCCAGCAGCTTAGGAGGCCGCAATGAGCAGTTCTTC. Translated, it gives CASSLGGRNEQFF.

About this clonotype: It may be a read error: a sequence one base away is much more abundant. The V gene is TRBV19, the J gene TRBJ1-1; D gene uncertain. The length of the CDR3 is 15 residues. V lost 7 bases and J lost 2, with 17 bases in between. Germline CDR1 and CDR2: LNHDA and SQIVND (reference sequence). CDR3 region: CASTSRLLVNTEAFF. For the CDR3, the DNA is TGTGCCAGTACGAGCCGACTGTTAGTTAACACTGAAGCTTTCTTT. Full variable domain (outside the CDR3, taken from reference TRBV19 and TRBJ1-1): DGGITQSPKYLFRKEGQNVTLSCEQNLNHDAMYWYRQDPGQGLRLIYYSQIVNDFQKGDIAEGYSVSREKKESFPLTVTSAQKNPTAFYLCASTSRLLVNTEAFFGQGTRLTVV.

This clonotype has only a few counts. The V call is TRBV19, the J call TRBJ2-1, with D perhaps matching TRBD2 (6 bases). CDR1 and CDR2 (germline): LNHDA, SQIVND (reference sequence). V was shortened by 2 bases and J by 0 bases, with 14 bases between the two germline ends. The CDR3 extends over 17 amino acids. The CDR3 sequence is CASSIFGTPSSYNEQFF. As DNA, the CDR3 is TGTGCCAGTAGTATATTCGGGACTCCAAGCTCCTACAATGAGCAGTTCTTC.